The rows below give T cell receptor beta chains drawn from one sample of a study of response to subunit inactivated influenza vaccine. TCRdb ran MiXCR on the RT-PCR reads and lists one entry per CDR3 protein. The repertoire holds more than 700,000 distinct CDR3 sequences, with about 20% as singletons. This sample comprised PBMCs from blood, obtained around 5 days after vaccination. The receptors originated from a man aged 45-60 years who received an inactivated influenza vaccine. CDR3s include the opening cysteine and the closing phenylalanine or tryptophan. D genes are given only for firm matches. Clone size is not always given. Where it is, it says once, few, many or a class for expanded clones.

clone size | J gene | D gene | V gene | CDR3 DNA | CDR3 protein
. | TRBJ1-1 | . | TRBV20-1 | TGCAGTGCTAGGCCTAGTAACGCTCCTGGTGAAGCTTTCTTT | CSARPSNAPGEAFF
. | TRBJ2-3 | TRBD2 | TRBV9 | TGTGCCAGCAGCGTGCTGACTAGCGGGTTAAGCACAGATACGCAGTATTTT | CASSVLTSGLSTDTQYF
many | TRBJ2-1 | TRBD2 | TRBV24-1 | TGTGCCACCAGCGTGACTAGCGGGCGGGACAATGAGCAGTTCTTC | CATSVTSGRDNEQFF
few | TRBJ2-7 | . | TRBV4-1 | TGCGCCAGCAGCCAGGGACTGGCAAGCTACGAGCAGTACTTC | CASSQGLASYEQYF
. | TRBJ2-5 | . | TRBV7-2 | TGTGCCAGCAGCTTTATCTTGACTTCTCGGAGCCATAGCTTC | CASSFILTSRSHSF
. | TRBJ2-1 | TRBD2 | TRBV7-9 | TGTGCCAGCAGCTTTGTCGGCGGGGGGATCAATGAGCAGTTCTTC | CASSFVGGGINEQFF
few | TRBJ2-5 | TRBD2 | TRBV20-1 | TGCAGTGCCCCCTGGGTCGCGGGAGAGGAGACCCAGTACTTC | CSAPWVAGEETQYF
. | TRBJ2-5 | . | TRBV6-1 | TGTGCCAGCAGTGAGTGGAGGGGACAAGAGACCCAGTACTTC | CASSEWRGQETQYF
few | TRBJ2-1 | . | TRBV10-3 | TGTGCCATCAGCCCCGGGGAACATGAGCAGTTCTTC | CAISPGEHEQFF
. | TRBJ2-1 | . | TRBV6-1 | TGTGCCAGCAGTGAACGGTGGCATAACAATGAGCAGTTCTTC | CASSERWHNNEQFF
. | TRBJ2-2 | TRBD2 | TRBV20-1 | TGCAGTGCCCCAGGACTAGCGGTCTCTGCCACCGGGGAGCTGTTTTTT | CSAPGLAVSATGELFF
. | TRBJ2-7 | TRBD2 | TRBV7-8 | TGTGCCAGCAGCTGGTCTAGCGGGGGGCGCGAGCAGTACTTC | CASSWSSGGREQYF
few | TRBJ2-7 | TRBD2 | TRBV6-2/TRBV6-3 | TGTGCCAGCACCAACTCGGGTCTAGCGGGACTCTCCTACGAGCAGTACTTC | CASTNSGLAGLSYEQYF
few | TRBJ1-1 | TRBD1 | TRBV20-1 | TGCAGTGCTAGATTCATTGCCGGTGGGGGACAGGGGAACACTGAAGCTTTCTTT | CSARFIAGGGQGNTEAFF
. | TRBJ1-1 | TRBD1 | TRBV6-1 | TGTGCCAGCACAGCCGGGACAGCGAACACTGAAGCTTTCTTT | CASTAGTANTEAFF
. | TRBJ2-1 | TRBD2 | TRBV20-1 | TGCAGTGCTGGGGACCGGGACTATGGACTCGGTGAGCAGTTCTTC | CSAGDRDYGLGEQFF
many | TRBJ1-3 | TRBD1 | TRBV25-1 | TGTGCCAGCAGTGATACAGGGGGCTCGAACACCATATATTTT | CASSDTGGSNTIYF
. | TRBJ2-7 | TRBD1 | TRBV5-1 | TGCGCCAGCAGCTTCCGGGACAGGTCCCAACAGCAGTACTTC | CASSFRDRSQQQYF
few | TRBJ2-1 | . | TRBV24-1 | TGTGCCACCAGTGATTCGTCCAGGAATGAGCAGTTCTTC | CATSDSSRNEQFF
few | TRBJ1-1 | . | TRBV12-3/TRBV12-4 | TGTGCCAGCAGTTTAGCGGGGGGACTAATACCCGAAGCTTTCTTT | CASSLAGGLIPEAFF
. | TRBJ2-7 | TRBD2 | TRBV12-3/TRBV12-4 | TGTGCCAGCAGAGATAGCGGGGTAGCATCCTACGAGCAGTACTTC | CASRDSGVASYEQYF
. | TRBJ2-2 | TRBD2 | TRBV4-2 | TGTGCCAGCAGCCAAGATAGCGGGGAGCTGCTTTTT | CASSQDSGELLF
. | TRBJ2-2 | TRBD1 | TRBV6-5 | TGTGCCAGCAGTTACTCCCAACAGGGGGCCGGGGAGCTGTTTTTT | CASSYSQQGAGELFF
few | TRBJ1-5 | TRBD1 | TRBV5-6 | TGTGCCAGCAGCCAGAAGGGCAGGGGGGATCAGCCCCAGCATTTT | CASSQKGRGDQPQHF
. | TRBJ1-1 | . | TRBV6-5 | TGTGCCAGCAGTTCCCGGACACTTACCTTGAACACTGAAGCTTTCTTT | CASSSRTLTLNTEAFF
. | TRBJ1-3 | . | TRBV5-1 | TGCGCCAGCAGCCCAGGACAGATCTCTGGAAAGACCATATATTTT | CASSPGQISGKTIYF
few | TRBJ1-3 | TRBD1 | TRBV6-1 | TGTGCCAGCAGAACGACAGGGTACGGAAACACCATATATTTT | CASRTTGYGNTIYF
few | TRBJ1-5 | . | TRBV20-1 | TGCAGTGCTGGGGGATTCCTCAATCAGCCCCAGCATTTT | CSAGGFLNQPQHF
few | TRBJ2-5 | TRBD2 | TRBV4-3 | TGCGCCAGCAGCCAGGCCTGGAGCGGGGGGGAGACCCAGTACTTC | CASSQAWSGGETQYF
few | TRBJ2-5 | . | TRBV4-3 | TGCGCCAGCAGTCAAGCCCTGCCTTGGGGTTTGTACCAAGAGACCCAGTACTTC | CASSQALPWGLYQETQYF
many | TRBJ2-2 | TRBD2 | TRBV5-6 | TGTGCCAGCAGCTTAGGCGGGAGGGCCGACACCGGGGAGCTGTTTTTT | CASSLGGRADTGELFF
few | TRBJ2-6 | . | TRBV12-3/TRBV12-4 | TGTGCCAGCAGTTTTCGGCCCTCAGCCTCTGGGGCCAACGTCCTGACTTTC | CASSFRPSASGANVLTF
few | TRBJ2-1 | . | TRBV4-2 | TGTGCCAGCAGCCAAGATGGCGGGAAAGATGAGCAGTTCTTC | CASSQDGGKDEQFF
few | TRBJ1-2 | . | TRBV7-9 | TGTGCCAGCAGCCTTCCCGAAGAGACCGAAGAATGCACCTTC | CASSLPEETEECTF
. | TRBJ2-3 | . | TRBV5-1 | TGCGCCAGCAGCCTTACAGAGAGCACAGATACGCAGTATTTT | CASSLTESTDTQYF
. | TRBJ2-7 | TRBD2 | TRBV20-1 | TGCAGTGCCGACCCCACTAGCGGAGGGGCGTACGAGCAGTACTTC | CSADPTSGGAYEQYF
. | TRBJ1-5 | . | TRBV6-2/TRBV6-3 | TGTGCCAGCAGTGACGCTTTTAATCAGCCCCAGCATTTT | CASSDAFNQPQHF
few | TRBJ1-1 | . | TRBV7-9 | TGTGCCAGCAGCTTCAAGGACACGAACACTGAAGCTTTCTTT | CASSFKDTNTEAFF
. | TRBJ2-6 | . | TRBV5-1 | TGCGCCAGTGGGTCGGGCCACTCTGGGGCCAACGTCCTGACTTTC | CASGSGHSGANVLTF
. | TRBJ1-1 | . | TRBV5-1 | TGCGCCAGCAGCTTGACTAGGGCTGAAGCTTTCTTT | CASSLTRAEAFF
once | TRBJ2-3 | . | TRBV4-1 | TGCGCCAGCAGCCAATTTGCTGGAAGCACAGATACGCAGTATTTT | CASSQFAGSTDTQYF
many | TRBJ2-2 | . | TRBV12-3/TRBV12-4 | TGCGCCAGCAGCTTGAGGACCGGGGAGCTGTTTTTT | CASSLRTGELFF
. | TRBJ2-7 | TRBD2 | TRBV29-1 | TGCAGCGTCGACCTAGCGGGAGCCGAGCAGTACTTC | CSVDLAGAEQYF
. | TRBJ2-3 | . | TRBV7-8 | TGTGCCAGCAGCGTGGACAGATCGGGTGGTACGCAGTATTTT | CASSVDRSGGTQYF
once | TRBJ2-1 | TRBD2 | TRBV19 | TGTGCCAGTAGTATTCTAGCGGGAGAAATCTATGAGCAGTTCTTC | CASSILAGEIYEQFF
few | TRBJ2-3 | TRBD1 | TRBV20-1 | TGCAGTGCTAGAGATCTTGGGACAGGGGCCACAGATACGCAGTATTTT | CSARDLGTGATDTQYF
. | TRBJ2-1 | TRBD2 | TRBV24-1 | TGTGCCACCAGTGACCGGGACAGTACTAGCGGGCATTACAATGAGCAGTTCTTC | CATSDRDSTSGHYNEQFF
. | TRBJ2-6 | TRBD2 | TRBV20-1 | TGCAGTGCTAGAGGTCGGGGGACTAGCCGCTCTGGGGCCAACGTCCTGACTTTC | CSARGRGTSRSGANVLTF
few | TRBJ1-5 | . | TRBV12-3/TRBV12-4 | TGTGCCAGCAGTTTAGCGGTCGGAGGGCCCCAGCATTTT | CASSLAVGGPQHF
. | TRBJ2-1 | . | TRBV7-2 | TGTGCCAGCAGCTTAGTGCGGGGCGGGATAAATTACAATGAGCAGTTCTTC | CASSLVRGGINYNEQFF